The source of this T cell receptor beta chain is a study of cytomegalovirus exposure and HLA in healthy donors (dated by TCRdb to the late 2010s). With regard to the full study: An earlier analysis of approximately 640 of the donors reported about 250 Gb of sequence data and 117 million unique TCR beta sequences from 150 million to 200 million T cells. An early release that covered around 590 HLA-typed donors contained approximately 300 gigabases of sequencing data and approximately 85 million unique TCR sequences. The genetic ancestry cluster associated with self-reported Caucasian donors included about 84% of the 398 genotyped donors. The study aimed to test whether cataloging public T cell receptors could reveal signatures of past pathogen exposure. The T cell repertoires of 666 subjects were profiled by immunosequencing and related to cytomegalovirus serostatus. A separate validation cohort of roughly 110 different subjects was used in addition to the roughly 620-subject first cohort. To predict cytomegalovirus infection status, the study brought together high-throughput TCR immunosequencing, statistical association of individual TCRs with disease status, and machine learning. A later analysis re-analyzed previously published TCR beta repertoires from 500 to 700 donors and added high-resolution HLA genotyping to study TCR occurrence patterns. In the later analysis, no new phenotypic data were used to find candidate immune exposures; instead, reliance was placed on TCR beta sequences and their occurrence across donors. In an earlier analysis of over 550 of the donors, high-throughput TCR beta sequencing was used to judge whether each TCR beta V gene segment behaved as functional or pseudogenic. Donor age, sex, ethnicity and CMV serostatus were collected together with the repertoire data. A later genetic analysis used genome-wide SNP genotypes for 398 of the 666 donors, treating that subset as a discovery cohort. All discovery cohort repertoires had been generated using a single sequencing platform. HLA typing included class I and class II loci at four-digit resolution. Typing coverage differed by locus: A, B, C, DRB1 and DQB1 were typed in roughly 629-630 donors, DQA1 in about 550, DPA1 in approximately 600, and DPB1 in around 490. A handful of DR-DQ haplotypes were handled as single units for association and clustering because linkage in the cohort was strong. Among about 370 genotyped donors of the cohort, an average of around 220,000 unique TCR beta nucleotide sequences was sequenced per donor, of which approximately 18% were non-productive.

The paper's findings and limits, for the study overall: A later analysis associated 16,951 TCR beta sequences with specific HLA alleles at a false discovery rate of 0.05. This cohort had only TCR beta chains sequenced, and the lack of alpha or paired-chain data limited which features could be detected. Some IMGT-functional V segments, including TRBV6-2 and TRBV6-3, could not be distinguished by the 87-base-pair reads and were therefore excluded. According to a later analysis, TCR association rates differed among HLA loci, with DRB1 alleles showing the most associated TCRs and HLA-C alleles showing the fewest. HLA typing was unavailable for some donors at each locus, so association tests used only the typed subset. Sequencing depth was assumed to be roughly uniform across donors in the presence/absence analyses, though that assumption may not hold. When HLA alleles, especially DR and DQ, strongly co-occurred, attributing TCR associations to individual alleles was difficult. The sequencing pipeline was judged likely to have produced a cluster of highly shared sequence variants as a technical artifact. A further reported finding was that TCR beta sequences accurately predicted the HLA-A and HLA-B alleles for most subjects in the first cohort. Fewer than 20 rarely observed V segments, including chromosome 9 orphons, were excluded from the earlier analysis of almost 600 of the donors because counts were too low. In vitro tests confirmed that a few of the cytomegalovirus-associated TCR beta chains recognize cytomegalovirus antigens. In both the original and validation cohorts, the classifier was reported to diagnose cytomegalovirus status with high specificity and sensitivity. Compared with the roughly 600-donor mean, donors in an Asian-associated ancestry cluster had fewer N-insertions in productive TCRs, according to a later genetic analysis. Linkage disequilibrium might explain the correlated functional status among segregating V segments, but an unknown experimental factor could not be excluded. Most CMV-associated TCR beta chains appeared to be HLA-restricted in a later analysis, and the HLA associations seemed to be driven largely by CMV exposure. Most TCR sequences were observed very rarely across donors, whereas some public TCRs were present in many individuals. An association between a missense DCLRE1C variant and V-gene and J-gene trimming of TCR beta chains was found in a later genetic analysis and replicated in an independent cohort. Compared with equally common non-associated chains, HLA-associated TCR beta chains in a later analysis were more clonally expanded and had lower generation probabilities. It was suggested by the authors that the approach could potentially be generalized to other disease states and immunological phenotypes. The study gave a list of about 150 TCR beta chains associated with cytomegalovirus. In an earlier analysis of approximately 600 of the donors, most TCR beta V segments were observed in productive rearrangements about 87% or about 30% of the time, broadly matching IMGT annotations. A later analysis reported that several top co-occurrence clusters appeared linked to parvovirus B19, influenza, CMV and Epstein-Barr virus. The only immune exposure information available for the cohort was CMV serostatus.

This clone was found a few times. This receptor's antigen is unknown. There are no base qualities to consult, and no much larger clone falls within one base. The receptor library was made with the immunoSEQ multiplex PCR assay. A mixture of 60 forward primers for TCR Vbeta segments and 13 reverse primers for TCR Jbeta segments was used in the multiplex PCR. The CDR3 region of rearranged TCR beta genes was amplified from genomic DNA with a multiplex PCR assay. The Illumina HiSeq System was used to sequence the amplified TCR beta libraries as 87-base-pair reads. The authors processed their data as follows. In a later analysis, approximately 74 million unique TCR beta chains were counted across the 666 repertoires, and roughly 9.9 million of these chains were shared by at least two donors. To remove PCR and sequencing errors, raw reads were error-corrected and collapsed into unique sequences using a nearest-neighbor algorithm that merged closely related sequences. V, D and J gene segments were assigned by aligning CDR3 sequences to IMGT reference sequences. For a sequence to be retained, a match of at least six nucleotides to both a V gene segment and a J gene segment was required. Rearrangements were classified as productive when the CDR3 lacked stop codons and remained in frame with V and J, and all other rearrangements were classified as non-productive. Following IMGT convention, CDR3 was defined as the stretch from the second conserved V-encoded cysteine to the conserved J-encoded phenylalanine. The earlier analysis of 450 to 750 of the donors excluded any sequence lacking an unambiguous match to a single V gene segment. An earlier analysis of a few hundred of the donors called V segments functional above 56.7% productive rearrangements and segregating when the between-donor standard deviation exceeded 5%. A statistical classification framework was built for diagnosing cytomegalovirus status from the catalog of TCR beta chain sequences. V and J gene assignment, in a later analysis, came from comparing TCR nucleotide sequences with IMGT/GENE-DB human TR gene sequences. In a later analysis, CDR3 sequences and most-parsimonious VDJ recombination scenarios were assigned using the TCRdist pipeline. In a later analysis, each TCR beta chain was defined by its CDR3 amino acid sequence together with its V-gene family, and reads without a unique V-gene family were excluded. To address suspected cross-contamination and a sequencing artifact, a later analysis removed approximately 590 highly shared, low-generation-probability nucleotide sequences. In a later analysis, a clonal expansion index was calculated for each public chain from normalized within-repertoire ranks of inferred template counts. Generation probabilities in a later analysis came from a VDJ recombination model fitted to out-of-frame rearrangements, and those results were checked against IGoR. In a later analysis, TCR-TCR, TCR-HLA and TCR-CMV co-occurrence was scored with hypergeometric tests, and a repertoire-size bias correction was applied to TCR pairs. To estimate false discovery rates, a later analysis permuted the HLA or CMV assignments 20 times. In a later analysis, co-occurring TCRs were grouped using DBSCAN, and TCRdist sequence similarity was added for clustering within HLA-allele-positive subsets. Co-occurrence clustering excluded repertoires with fewer than 30,000 or more than 120,000 public chains, plus five with anomalous nucleotide sharing. TCRdb carries this immuneACCESS record with in-frame sequences only. Its versions omit some clonotypes, under half of them owing to an unresolved V gene in the studies checked, with the rest unexplained. V, J and clone size were drawn from that table, and D and trimming were deduced from the DNA. The sample table shows under 200,000 clones, and 60% to 85% are seen once. Jointly, the top ten make up approximately 3% of the sample.

In total, about 650 healthy bone marrow donors made up the cohort. Cohort members were all nominally healthy when sampled, although unrecorded immune exposures were likely present. The donor was CMV seronegative and was included in the group of over 300 seronegative cohort members. Each donor provided a peripheral blood sample, and peripheral blood mononuclear cells were used for TCR beta sequencing. Genomic DNA was extracted from the blood cell samples with the Qiagen DNeasy Blood Extraction Kit. Germline trimming amounts to 2 bases on V and 3 bases on J, with 8 as the count of junction bases outside the gene matches. In the germline V gene (reference sequence), CDR1 corresponds to MNHNY and CDR2 to SVGAGI. Counted from cysteine to phenylalanine, this CDR3 has 16 amino acids. Left in the record is the CDR3 DNA by itself, 48 bases read in frame from the first base.

This sequence originates from a woman aged 40 to 49 in good health and CMV-seronegative. The sequence joins TRBV6-6 to TRBJ1-2; 8 nucleotides in the junction match TRBD1. The specimen was PBMCs. The encoded CDR3 is CASSYPTGAPHYGYTF. The DNA sequence follows: TGTGCCAGCAGTTACCCGACAGGGGCCCCCCACTATGGCTACACCTTC.